This T cell receptor beta chain was recovered during a study of T cells in Graves' hyperthyroidism and ophthalmopathy. Study-level findings and limits: Most clonotypes expanded in thyroid above 0.001 were likewise present in blood. A 13 V-J model separated ophthalmopathy from stable hyperthyroidism.

Amplified regions were TCR beta CDR3 sequences from RNA transcripts. TCR CDR3 underwent first-round RT-PCR with the HTBI primer set. TCRdb re-called the multiplex PCR reads through MiXCR, storing one row per CDR3 protein. The sample has a few hundred thousand distinct CDR3 sequences, approximately 23% seen once; the top ten hold under 55%. Only a few counts were recorded for this clonotype. No antigen is known for it. The CDR3 length is 15 residues. V was cut by 3 bases and J by 3 bases, with 16 bases left in between. The germline CDR1 and CDR2 sequences are SGHRS and YFSETQ. The genes are TRBV5-1 and TRBJ2-7; tentative D call: TRBD2 (8 bases). The sample taken for sequencing was blood. This receptor was obtained from a woman in her seventies with Graves' ophthalmopathy. DNA for the CDR3: TGCGCCAGCAGCTCCGGGAGGGGGCCAAGCTACGAGCAGTACTTC. Translation gives CASSSGRGPSYEQYF.